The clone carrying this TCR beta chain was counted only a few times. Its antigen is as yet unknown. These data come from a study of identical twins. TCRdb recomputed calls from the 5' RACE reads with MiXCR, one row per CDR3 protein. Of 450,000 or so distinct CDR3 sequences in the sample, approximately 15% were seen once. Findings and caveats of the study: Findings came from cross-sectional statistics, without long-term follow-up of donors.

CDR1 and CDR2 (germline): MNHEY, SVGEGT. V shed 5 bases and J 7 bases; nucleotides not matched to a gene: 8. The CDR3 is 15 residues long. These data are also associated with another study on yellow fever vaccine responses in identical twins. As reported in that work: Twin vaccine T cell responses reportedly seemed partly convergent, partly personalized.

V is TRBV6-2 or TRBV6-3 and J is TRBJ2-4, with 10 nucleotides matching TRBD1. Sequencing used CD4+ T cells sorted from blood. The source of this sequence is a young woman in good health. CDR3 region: CASSRGQGMGNIQYF. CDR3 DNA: TGTGCCAGCAGTCGGGGACAGGGGATGGGGAACATTCAGTACTTC.